This entry lists 16 T cell receptor beta chains sequenced from one sample in a study of blood T cell repertoires in COVID-19. This table comes from immunoSEQ multiplex PCR, and its TCRdb copy is limited to in-frame clones, with some not included. Found here are 150,000 to 200,000 clones, 85% to 95% of them singletons; the top ten hold 1.5% to 2.5%. Sequencing input: peripheral blood. Source of these receptors: a woman aged 55-70 years with COVID-19, enrolled during active disease.

The chain is built from TRBV3-1 (or the pseudogene TRBV3-2) and TRBJ1-3, with 7 bases aligning to TRBD1. The V gene's germline CDR1 is LGHDT and CDR2 YNNKEL (reference sequence). The CDR3 has 14 residues. V lost 5 bases and J lost 4; bases outside the gene matches: 5. CDR3 DNA sequence: TGTGCCAGCAGCTACGGGACAGACGGAAACACCATATATTTT. Its protein is CASSYGTDGNTIYF.

This chain uses TRBV5-6 with TRBJ1-5; 8 bases align to TRBD1. The CDR3 is 16 amino acids. The junction had 10 bases not matched to a gene; V was cut back by 4 bases and J by 4 bases. Looked up from germline, CDR1 is SGHDT and CDR2 is YYEEEE. This chain's CDR3 is CASSRHGDRPNQPQHF. CDR3 sequence (DNA): TGTGCCAGCAGCCGACACGGGGACAGGCCGAATCAGCCCCAGCATTTT.

The chain employs TRBV5-4 and TRBJ2-7, with 9 bases identical to TRBD2. J gave up 5 bases and V 0 bases, and 0 bases lay outside the gene matches. The CDR3 contains 13 residues. The germline gives CDR1 SGHNT, CDR2 YYREEE (reference sequence). The CDR3 bases are TGTGCCAGCAGCTTGGGGACTAGCGACGAGCAGTACTTC. Its translation is CASSLGTSDEQYF.

This chain joins TRBV11-2 and TRBJ2-1; TRBD2 matches 8 bases. This CDR3 is 16 amino acids long. CDR1 SGHAT and CDR2 FQNNGV come from the germline V gene. The V segment lost 5 bases and the J segment 1 base; nucleotides outside the gene matches: 7. The CDR3 region is CASSLRGARSYNEQFF. As DNA, the CDR3 is TGTGCCAGCAGCCTGCGGGGGGCCAGATCCTACAATGAGCAGTTCTTC.

Only one count was recorded for this clone. This chain uses TRBV5-5 with TRBJ2-1; D perhaps matches TRBD2 (5 bases). With 0 bases removed from V and 6 bases from J, the gap between germline ends came to 16 bases. The CDR3 consists of 16 residues. Per germline, CDR1 SGHKS and CDR2 YYEKEE (reference sequence). The CDR3 loop is CASSLAVGVRGNEQFF. The DNA for the CDR3 is TGTGCCAGCAGCTTGGCGGTCGGGGTTCGGGGCAATGAGCAGTTCTTC.

The gene calls are TRBV9 and TRBJ1-3; 8 bases fit TRBD1. CDR1 is SGDLS and CDR2 is YYNGEE in the germline V gene. The CDR3 spans 15 residues. The trim removed 5 bases at V and 0 bases at J, leaving 4 bases unmatched. The CDR3 DNA reads TGTGCCAGCAGTGCGGACAGGGACTCTGGAAACACCATATATTTT. It yields the protein CASSADRDSGNTIYF.

The V call is TRBV15, the J call TRBJ1-1; D is perhaps TRBD1 (5 bases). V lost 2 bases to trimming and J lost 0 bases, with 10 bases between them. This CDR3 has 15 residues. CDR1 and CDR2 from the germline V gene are LNHNV and YYDKDF (reference sequence). CDR3 residues: CATSRTGRMNTEAFF. CDR3 DNA: TGTGCCACCAGCAGAACAGGCCGAATGAACACTGAAGCTTTCTTT.

This chain uses TRBV7-9 with TRBJ1-1; TRBD1 might be the D (5 bases). Germline V gene lookup returns CDR1 SEHNR and CDR2 FQNEAQ (reference sequence). V dropped 7 bases and J dropped 7 bases, with 10 bases sitting between them. This CDR3 has 11 residues. DNA for the CDR3: TGTGCCAGCACGTTCCAGGGTGAAGCTTTCTTT. This encodes CASTFQGEAFF.

V and J are TRBV6-4 and TRBJ1-6; D gene uncertain. V lost 8 bases and J 8 bases, leaving 13 bases between the germline ends. The germline V gene has CDR1 MRHNA and CDR2 SNTAGT. The CDR3 is 13 amino acids. This CDR3 is CASGEGWDSPLHF. CDR3 nucleotide sequence: TGTGCCAGCGGGGAGGGCTGGGATTCACCCCTCCACTTT.

This clone appeared a single time. V usage is TRBV11-2 and J usage is TRBJ2-7, with 9 bases aligning to TRBD1. V trimming: 1 base; J trimming: 5 bases; junction bases outside the gene matches: 6. The CDR3 runs to 15 residues. Germline CDR1 SGHAT, CDR2 FQNNGV. The CDR3 sequence: CASSLGGQGQDEQYF. The CDR3 DNA sequence: TGTGCCAGCAGCTTAGGGGGACAGGGCCAGGACGAGCAGTACTTC.

The J gene is TRBJ1-5, the V gene TRBV19; tentative D call: TRBD1 (5 bases). Germline loops: CDR1 LNHDA, CDR2 SQIVND (reference sequence). CDR3 length: 17 residues. Trimming took 3 bases from V and 0 from J, leaving 15 bases between them. The CDR3 sequence is CASSIRGYRSSNQPQHF. CDR3 coding DNA: TGTGCCAGTAGTATTAGGGGTTACAGATCTAGCAATCAGCCCCAGCATTTT.

This chain connects TRBV2 to TRBJ2-1, with 9 positions matching TRBD2. With V trimmed by 6 bases and J by 3 bases, 6 bases remained unmatched. CDR1 and CDR2 from the germline V gene are SNHLY and FYNNEI. The CDR3 extends over 15 amino acids. In DNA form, the CDR3 reads TGTGCCAGCAGGGATGGCGGGGGGGGCTACAATGAGCAGTTCTTC. Translating it yields CASRDGGGGYNEQFF.

This clone occurred once. The chain has TRBV7-2 and TRBJ2-7, with 9 bases identical to TRBD1. CDR1 is SGHTA and CDR2 is FQGNSA in the germline V gene. V lost 5 bases, J lost 2 bases, and 4 bases stayed unmatched. This CDR3 contains 14 residues. The CDR3 reads CASSPRQGAYEQYF. Here the CDR3 DNA reads TGTGCCAGCAGCCCCCGACAGGGGGCCTACGAGCAGTACTTC.

The chain combines TRBV11-2 with TRBJ1-1; TRBD1 might be the D (5 bases). Germline CDR1 SGHAT, CDR2 FQNNGV. The CDR3 is made up of 14 amino acids. Trimming took off 5 bases at V and 6 bases at J, with 16 bases between the two ends. CDR3 DNA sequence: TGTGCCAGCAGCGTGGCCTTCGGAGGGGCTGAAGCTTTCTTT. Translation: CASSVAFGGAEAFF.

The sample holds one count of this clone. The genes are TRBV6-2 or TRBV6-3 and TRBJ2-3; no firm D call. This CDR3 has 15 residues. V lost 2 bases, J lost 4 bases, and 13 bases lay in between. The germline V gene has CDR1 MNHEY and CDR2 SVGEGT. In DNA, the CDR3 is TGTGCCAGCAGTTACGCTGACTGGAACCCAGATACGCAGTATTTT. Residues: CASSYADWNPDTQYF.

The chain recombines TRBV7-9 with TRBJ1-2; 8 bases map to TRBD1. V gave up 5 bases and J gave up 7 bases; unmatched junction bases: 9. CDR1 SEHNR and CDR2 FQNEAQ come from the germline V gene (reference sequence). The CDR3 covers 14 residues. CDR3 in DNA: TGTGCCAGCAGCCACAATTCAGACAGGGGTGGCTACACCTTC. This codes for CASSHNSDRGGYTF.